Sequencing of this T cell receptor beta chain was carried out in a study of T cell repertoires in cytomegalovirus infection. Study context: It was the public TCR beta signatures that indicated both CMV infection and matching HLA type. General study points: The study identified carriers of CMV plus the relevant HLA from cumulative public TCR beta family frequency. Dominant in the ex vivo response were TCR beta clonotypes restricted by HLA-C and specific for CMV.

This clonotype has only a few counts. Its antigen is currently unknown. The CDR3 totals 14 residues. The germline V and J ends were trimmed by 5 bases and 0 bases, with 8 bases remaining between them. Germline V CDR1 and CDR2: LNHDA, SQIVND (reference sequence). MiXCR, applied by TCRdb to the reads, yields one record per CDR3 protein. The sample holds over 100,000 distinct CDR3 sequences, around 9.1% seen once. This receptor was taken from a human donor in good health (CMV status not recorded). Some clones in this sample may be carry-over from other donors' samples. Sequencing input: PBMCs, sequenced either directly or after in vitro stimulation (not recorded which). The chain links TRBV19 to TRBJ2-4; unclear D gene. The CDR3 is CASSWLIAKNIQYF. CDR3 DNA sequence: TGTGCCAGTAGTTGGCTCATAGCCAAAAACATTCAGTACTTC.